Each of the 6 T cell receptor beta chains below was sequenced from the same sample in a study of T cell repertoires in cytomegalovirus infection. Their target antigens are unknown. TCRdb reprocessed the reads with MiXCR, giving one entry per CDR3 protein. The repertoire holds 750,000 to 950,000 distinct CDR3 sequences, with 29% as singletons. The input for sequencing was cultured CD8+ T cells from PBMCs, taken from culture after CMV antigen stimulation. All receptors come from a human donor in good health (CMV status not recorded). Some clones in this sample may be carry-over from other donors' samples.

This clonotype has at least ten counts. This chain uses TRBV7-9 with TRBJ2-1; the D is unclear. Trimming left V 1 base short and J 4 bases short, with 11 bases between. The CDR3 spans 15 residues. Germline lookup yields CDR1 SEHNR and CDR2 FQNEAQ (reference sequence). The CDR3 DNA reads TGTGCCAGCAGCTTAGGGGCAACTCCGTACAATGAGCAGTTCTTC. It encodes CASSLGATPYNEQFF. The variable domain in full, completed from reference TRBV7-9 and TRBJ2-1, reads DTGVSQNPRHKITKRGQNVTFRCDPISEHNRLYWYRQTLGQGPEFLTYFQNEAQLEKSRLLSDRFSAERPKGSFSTLEIQRTEQGDSAMYLCASSLGATPYNEQFFGPGTRLTVL.

The genes are TRBV7-9 and TRBJ2-7; TRBD2 matches 11 bases. CDR3 length: 15 amino acids. The junction had 4 bases not matched to a gene; V was cut back by 1 base and J by 5 bases. The germline gives CDR1 SEHNR, CDR2 FQNEAQ (reference sequence). The CDR3 DNA reads TGTGCCAGCAGCTTAGTGACTAGCGGGGCGGACGAGCAGTACTTC. It is translated as CASSLVTSGADEQYF.

The chain links TRBV7-2 to TRBJ2-2; D possibly corresponds to TRBD2 (6 bases). The CDR3 has 16 residues. Germline V gene data show CDR1 as SGHTA and CDR2 as FQGNSA. V was clipped by 5 bases and J by 3 bases, with 16 bases between them. This CDR3 reads CASSDSGGVYTGELFF. The CDR3 DNA reads TGTGCCAGCAGCGATTCCGGCGGGGTTTACACCGGGGAGCTGTTTTTT.

In its sample, this clonotype was seen a few times. This chain joins TRBV4-3 and TRBJ2-5; TRBD1 might be the D (7 bases). The CDR3 totals 15 residues. V was trimmed by 1 base and J by 4 bases, leaving 13 bases between them. CDR1 and CDR2 (germline): LGHNA, YSLEER. CDR3 bases: TGCGCCAGCAGCCAAGGCCGGGGGACAGCAGAGACCCAGTACTTC. The encoded protein is CASSQGRGTAETQYF.

This clonotype was seen a few times. The chain is built from TRBV29-1 and TRBJ2-2; 10 bases fit TRBD1. The trim removed 6 bases at V and 3 bases at J, leaving 1 base unmatched. Germline lookup yields CDR1 SQVTM and CDR2 ANQGSEA. There are 13 residues in the CDR3. CDR3 coding DNA: TGCAGCGTGGGGACAGGGGACACCGGGGAGCTGTTTTTT. Protein product: CSVGTGDTGELFF.

The chain carries TRBV5-4 and TRBJ2-7, with D possibly being TRBD1 or TRBD2 (5 bases each). V was shortened by 0 bases and J by 1 base, with 8 bases between the two germline ends. CDR1 and CDR2 from the germline V gene are SGHNT and YYREEE (reference sequence). The CDR3 is 14 residues long. This chain's CDR3 is CASSLGWGSYEQYF. CDR3 coding DNA: TGTGCCAGCAGCTTGGGGTGGGGGTCCTACGAGCAGTACTTC.